Each of the 22 T cell receptor beta chains below was sequenced from the same sample in a study of OX40 agonist ivuxolimab in advanced cancers. Some clones are missing from TCRdb's copy, which holds only in-frame ones; the method was immunoSEQ multiplex PCR. The top ten hold roughly 4.1% of the sample, which has just under 45,000 clones, approximately 80% seen once. The sequences come from CD4+ or CD8+ T cells sorted from blood, collected in a trial of the OX40 agonist ivuxolimab. The receptor set was obtained from an adult with an advanced solid tumor such as melanoma, head and neck, liver or kidney cancer.

A few counts support this clone. This chain uses TRBV5-4 with TRBJ2-1, with 14 bases aligning to TRBD2. V gave up 0 bases and J gave up 9 bases; unmatched junction bases: 5. Germline V gives CDR1 SGHNT, CDR2 YYREEE (reference sequence). CDR3 length: 16 amino acids. CDR3 nucleotide sequence: TGTGCCAGCAGCTTGGCCGGGACTAGCGGGAGAGCTGAGCAGTTCTTC. Translation: CASSLAGTSGRAEQFF. Full variable domain (rest looked up from reference TRBV5-4 and TRBJ2-1): ETGVTQSPTHLIKTRGQQVTLRCSSQSGHNTVSWYQQALGQGPQFIFQYYREEENGRGNFPPRFSGLQFPNYSSELNVNALELDDSALYLCASSLAGTSGRAEQFFGPGTRLTVL.

The chain couples TRBV11-2 to TRBJ2-1; TRBD2 agrees at 8 bases. CDR1 and CDR2 from the germline V gene are SGHAT and FQNNGV. This CDR3 spans 16 amino acids. V shed 5 bases, J shed 6 bases, and the junction held 12 bases outside the gene matches. The CDR3: CASSPRGALRGNEQFF. CDR3 DNA sequence: TGTGCCAGCAGCCCGCGGGGGGCCCTACGGGGCAATGAGCAGTTCTTC.

This clone was seen more than once but under ten times. The V call is TRBV7-2, the J call TRBJ2-7; TRBD1 matches at 9 bases. Germline loops: CDR1 SGHTA, CDR2 FQGNSA. The CDR3 is made up of 15 amino acids. V lost 4 bases, J lost 7 bases, and 11 bases stayed unmatched. The CDR3 protein is CASSSGQQGAREQYF. Here the CDR3 DNA reads TGTGCCAGCAGCTCCGGTCAACAGGGGGCGCGGGAGCAGTACTTC.

This clone occurred a few times. The sample holds other DNA sequences that translate to the same CDR3. V usage is TRBV6-5 and J usage is TRBJ1-5; 10 bases line up with TRBD1. CDR1 and CDR2 (germline): MNHEY, SVGAGI. The CDR3 runs 16 residues. V was pared by 0 bases and J by 2 bases, with 1 base of the junction left unmatched. CDR3 in DNA: TGTGCCAGCAGTTACTCCGGGACAGGGGGCAATCAGCCCCAGCATTTT. Encoded protein: CASSYSGTGGNQPQHF.

The rearrangement joins TRBV6-5 to TRBJ2-4; a weak D match, TRBD1 (5 bases). The V and J ends lost 6 bases and 6 bases respectively, with 18 bases between them. The CDR3 has 15 amino acids. CDR1 and CDR2 from the germline V gene are MNHEY and SVGAGI. DNA of the CDR3: TGTGCCAGCAGCCGCTACCTAGACAGCCTAAACATTCAGTACTTC. Translation: CASSRYLDSLNIQYF.

J is TRBJ2-3 and V is TRBV7-2; 8 bases agree with TRBD2. V lost 5 bases to trimming and J lost 0 bases; unmatched junction nucleotides: 1. Germline-derived CDR1 and CDR2 are SGHTA and FQGNSA. The CDR3 is made up of 14 amino acids. CDR3 in DNA: TGTGCCAGCAGCAGCGGGAGTAGCACAGATACGCAGTATTTT. It yields the protein CASSSGSSTDTQYF.

This sequence joins TRBV9 and TRBJ2-1, with a weak D call TRBD2 (7 bases). V was pared by 4 bases and J by 0 bases, with 8 bases between. Per the germline V gene, CDR1 is SGDLS and CDR2 is YYNGEE. This CDR3 has 14 residues. CDR3 sequence reads: CASSRGGSYNEQFF. CDR3 coding DNA: TGTGCCAGCAGCAGGGGGGGCTCCTACAATGAGCAGTTCTTC.

This chain connects TRBV30 to TRBJ1-2, with D possibly matching TRBD1 (5 bases). This CDR3 contains 11 residues. V gave up 0 bases and J gave up 10 bases, with 9 bases separating them. Per the germline V gene, CDR1 is GTSNPN and CDR2 is SVGIG (reference sequence). DNA for the CDR3: TGTGCCTGGAGTGTGGGGGGTTCCTACACCTTC. As protein: CAWSVGGSYTF.

V and J are TRBV5-1 and TRBJ2-5, with D tentatively TRBD2 (6 bases). Germline assignment: CDR1 SGHRS and CDR2 YFSETQ. V shed 5 bases and J shed 3 bases, with 8 bases lying between them. The CDR3 contains 12 residues. CDR3: CASREGKETQYF. The CDR3 nucleotides read TGCGCCAGCAGGGAGGGGAAAGAGACCCAGTACTTC.

The CDR3 here is CASSDRDSPYGGYTF. In DNA form, the CDR3 reads TGTGCCAGCAGTGATAGGGACAGCCCGTATGGTGGCTACACCTTC. The J gene is TRBJ1-2, the V gene TRBV6-1; 7 nucleotides agree with TRBD1. J lost 7 bases, V lost 3 bases, and 11 bases had no gene match. Germline V CDR1 and CDR2: MNHNS, SASEGT. CDR3 length: 15 residues.

This sequence joins TRBV29-1 and TRBJ1-1; tentatively, D is TRBD1 (6 bases). V lost 3 bases and J lost 0, with 8 bases in between. The germline CDR1 and CDR2 sequences are SQVTM and ANQGSEA. The CDR3 has 13 amino acids. CDR3 in DNA: TGCAGCGTTGAGACAGGAGTGAACACTGAAGCTTTCTTT. Amino acids: CSVETGVNTEAFF.

This clone was counted a few times. V and J are TRBV7-2 and TRBJ2-7, with 13 bases aligning to TRBD2. The CDR3 consists of 14 residues. Germline-derived CDR1 and CDR2 are SGHTA and FQGNSA. After removal of 1 base from V and 12 bases from J, the junction contained 6 bases not matched to a gene. CDR3 region: CASSLGTSGSWVYF. CDR3 DNA sequence: TGTGCCAGCAGCTTAGGGACTAGCGGGAGTTGGGTGTACTTC.

This clone was detected once. V gene TRBV18 combines with J gene TRBJ2-3; no definite D call. V was trimmed by 2 bases and J by 5 bases, leaving 11 bases between them. Germline CDR1 is KGHSH and CDR2 is LQKENI. The CDR3 runs to 14 residues. The CDR3 loop is CASSPSSLGDTQYF. In nucleotides, the CDR3 is TGTGCCAGCTCACCATCGTCCCTGGGAGATACGCAGTATTTT. Filled out from reference TRBV18 and TRBJ2-3, the complete variable domain reads NAGVMQNPRHLVRRRGQEARLRCSPMKGHSHVYWYRQLPEEGLKFMVYLQKENIIDESGMPKERFSAEFPKEGPSILRIQQVVRGDSAAYFCASSPSSLGDTQYFGPGTRLTVL.

This chain joins TRBV4-2 and TRBJ1-3; 7 nucleotides align to TRBD1. J was trimmed by 4 bases and V by 4 bases; bases with no gene match: 10. CDR3 size: 16 residues. Germline CDR1 reads LGHNA; CDR2 reads YNFKEQ. CDR3 sequence: CASSPKAGGTGNTIYF. CDR3 coding DNA: TGTGCCAGCAGCCCCAAAGCAGGGGGTACGGGAAACACCATATATTTT.

Comment on this clone: In the same sample, other DNA sequences code for this CDR3. V usage is TRBV10-2 and J usage is TRBJ1-5; D is unresolved. Trimming left V 0 bases short and J 1 base short, with 4 bases between. The germline CDR1 and CDR2 sequences are WSHSY and SAAADI. This CDR3 spans 14 amino acids. DNA for the CDR3: TGCGCCAGCAGTGAGTCGGGGAGCAATCAGCCCCAGCATTTT. Its translation: CASSESGSNQPQHF.

By its share, this clone is medium-sized. The genes are TRBV19 and TRBJ1-3; D not certain. V dropped 10 bases and J dropped 0 bases, with 16 bases sitting between them. CDR1 and CDR2 (germline): LNHDA, SQIVND (reference sequence). This CDR3 has 15 residues. CDR3 nucleotides: TGTGCCATTAACCCGCTCACGGACTCTGGAAACACCATATATTTT. It encodes CAINPLTDSGNTIYF.

CDR3 nucleotide sequence: TGTGCCAGCAACCTCGGGACAGGGGGCGAGCAGTACTTC. Residues: CASNLGTGGEQYF. V and J are TRBV28 and TRBJ2-5; 11 bases fit TRBD1. The J call is uncertain, as TRBJ2-7 better fits the DNA end. The CDR3 has 13 residues. Germline-derived CDR1 and CDR2 are MDHEN and SYDVKM.

The chain is built from TRBV28 and TRBJ1-6; D not certain. Germline CDR1 reads MDHEN; CDR2 reads SYDVKM. The germline V and J ends were trimmed by 4 bases and 7 bases, with 11 bases remaining between them. CDR3 size: 14 residues. The CDR3 coding sequence is TGTGCCAGCAGTTCCATGTGGGAGAATTCACCCCTCCACTTT. This sequence encodes CASSSMWENSPLHF.

CDR3: CASSLEGRYGYTF. CDR3 sequence (DNA): TGCGCCAGCAGCTTAGAGGGAAGATATGGCTACACCTTC. The V call is TRBV5-1, the J call TRBJ1-2; D remains unclear. Trimming cost V 2 bases and J 5 bases, with 10 bases left between them. The germline V gene has CDR1 SGHRS and CDR2 YFSETQ. The length of the CDR3 is 13 residues. Filled out from reference TRBV5-1 and TRBJ1-2, the complete variable domain reads KAGVTQTPRYLIKTRGQQVTLSCSPISGHRSVSWYQQTPGQGLQFLFEYFSETQRNKGNFPGRFSGRQFSNSRSEMNVSTLELGDSALYLCASSLEGRYGYTFGSGTRLTVV.

V usage is TRBV7-9 and J usage is TRBJ2-5; no firm D call. This CDR3 comprises 14 residues. Germline values: CDR1 SEHNR, CDR2 FQNEAQ (reference sequence). The V and J ends lost 1 base and 5 bases respectively, with 11 bases between them. DNA for the CDR3: TGTGCCAGCAGCTTAGACTCTCGTCCGGAGACCCAGTACTTC. It specifies CASSLDSRPETQYF.

CDR3 residues: CASSYSGIPQGEQYF. CDR3 bases: TGTGCCAGCAGTTACTCCGGGATCCCTCAGGGGGAGCAGTACTTC. The V and J genes are TRBV6-5 and TRBJ2-7, with D perhaps matching TRBD1 (6 bases). The ends were cut back, 0 bases at V and 7 bases at J, with 16 bases in the middle. CDR1 is MNHEY and CDR2 is SVGAGI in the germline V gene. This CDR3 contains 15 residues.

This clone has only one observation. The rearrangement uses TRBV4-3 and TRBJ2-2; a weak D match, TRBD1 (6 bases). The CDR3 loop spans 15 amino acids. Looked up from germline, CDR1 is LGHNA and CDR2 is YSLEER. V lost 3 bases, J lost 5 bases, and 13 bases lay in between. This CDR3 reads CASSQENRETGELFF. The CDR3 DNA is TGCGCCAGCAGCCAGGAAAACAGGGAAACCGGGGAGCTGTTTTTT.